This T cell receptor (beta chain) was identified during a study of blood T cell repertoires in COVID-19. TCRdb keeps only in-frame clones here, not all; method: immunoSEQ multiplex PCR. Of roughly 120,000 clones detected, under 90% appear once; the ten largest clones hold more than 9%. The CDR3 is 15 residues long. Germline V gene sequence: CDR1 SGHRS, CDR2 YFSETQ. Trimming removed 7 bases from V and 7 bases from J, with 23 bases in between. Sequencing was carried out using peripheral blood. This chain links TRBV5-1 with TRBJ1-2, with D possibly TRBD1 on 5 matching bases. The TCR sequence derives from an older woman with acute or convalescent COVID-19. The CDR3 DNA sequence: TGCGCCAGCGCCACCGACCCGGGGGGAAAAGGTGGCTACACCTTC. Residues: CASATDPGGKGGYTF.